This TCR beta chain is from a study of identical twins' blood T cells. Study summary: About 50 million reads came from about twelve libraries, six alpha, six beta. Study findings and constraints: Twins shared more top CDR3 clonotypes than unrelated donors did. Twins shared about as many clonotypes as their cloneset sizes predicted. V gene usage reportedly matched far better within twin pairs than unrelated donors.

TCRdb re-called the 5' RACE reads with MiXCR, one entry per CDR3 protein. The sample has fewer than 450,000 distinct CDR3 sequences, roughly 28% seen once. Note on this clonotype: Its antigen is undetermined.

The CDR3 has 14 amino acids. V was trimmed by 4 bases and J by 9 bases, leaving 17 bases between them. Germline V lookup: CDR1 SGHRS, CDR2 YFSETQ. This TCR derives from a woman aged 18 to 55 in good health. The chain joins TRBV5-1 to TRBJ1-3; tentatively, D is TRBD1 (5 bases). The sample taken for sequencing was PBMCs. Here the CDR3 DNA reads TGCGCCAGCAGCCCCGGGGCGTCCCAGTTCACCATATATTTT. Translating it yields CASSPGASQFTIYF.